Listed below are T cell receptor beta chains from one sample, sequenced in a study of breast tumors, draining lymph nodes, adjacent tissues. TCRdb called the multiplex PCR reads again in MiXCR, with one record for every CDR3 protein. Of fewer than 300,000 distinct CDR3 sequences listed, about 30% were seen once; the top ten hold 1.2% to 1.5%. The source material was axillary lymph node tissue. The receptors stem from a female donor with breast cancer. Some clones in this sample may be carry-over from other donors' samples. Both conserved end residues are part of each CDR3. The D gene is left open where the match is weak. Clone sizes are given selectively: once, few, many, or a class where the clone is expanded.

abundance,j_gene,d_gene,v_gene,CDR3nt,CDR3aa
many,TRBJ2-2,TRBD2,TRBV6-1,TGTGCCAGCAGAAGGACTAGCGGGCTGACGGGGACCGGGGAGCTGTTTTTT,CASRRTSGLTGTGELFF
-,TRBJ2-1,TRBD2,TRBV18,TGTGCCAGCTCACCACCCCCCGGGAGGGGTCCCGGTGAGCAGTTCTTC,CASSPPPGRGPGEQFF
many,TRBJ1-2,-,TRBV24-1,TGTGCCACCAGTGCTACCTCCTACTATGGCTACACCTTC,CATSATSYYGYTF
many,TRBJ2-1,-,TRBV19,TGTGCCAGCCCCTCCCCCCCGGCCACTGGGGAGCAGTTCTTC,CASPSPPATGEQFF
many,TRBJ1-3,-,TRBV6-1,TGTGCCAGCAGTGAAGCAGTGACCTCGACAAGGGCCATATATTTT,CASSEAVTSTRAIYF
-,TRBJ2-3,-,TRBV30,TGTGCCTGGAGTGTACCAGGGTTTGTGGATACGCAGTATTTT,CAWSVPGFVDTQYF
-,TRBJ2-3,TRBD2,TRBV24-1,TGTGCCACCAGTGCGGACGGGACTAGCGGTCTTAACACAGATACGCAGTATTTT,CATSADGTSGLNTDTQYF
many,TRBJ2-5,TRBD1,TRBV10-3,TGTGCCATCAGTTTACAGGGGGCCATGGGAGAGACCCAGTACTTC,CAISLQGAMGETQYF
-,TRBJ1-2,TRBD1,TRBV25-1,TGTGCCAGCAGTGAATCCTCCGGGACAGGGGCGGGCTACACCTTC,CASSESSGTGAGYTF
many,TRBJ1-3,-,TRBV5-1,TGTGCCAGCAGCTTAGGGGGCTCTGGAAACACCATATATTTT,CASSLGGSGNTIYF
many,TRBJ2-2,TRBD1,TRBV6-6,TGTGCCAGCAGGACAGGGGCCGCCGGGGAGCTGTTTTTT,CASRTGAAGELFF
many,TRBJ1-2,-,TRBV6-6,TGTGCCAGCAGTCCATCTCTGGAGGGCTACACCTTC,CASSPSLEGYTF
-,TRBJ1-6,-,TRBV20-1,TGCAGTGGACACCACCTCCACTTT,CSGHHLHF
many,TRBJ2-5,TRBD2,TRBV3-1,TGTGCCAGCAGCCAAGATCGGCGGCTAGCGGGATTTTACTTC,CASSQDRRLAGFYF
few,TRBJ1-1,-,TRBV11-2,TGTGCCAGCAGCCCGCTGGGTAGGAACACTGAAGCTTTCTTT,CASSPLGRNTEAFF
many,TRBJ2-3,TRBD1,TRBV11-3,TGTGCCAGCAGCTACTCCGGGACAGGGGTCACAGATACGCAGTATTTT,CASSYSGTGVTDTQYF